Sequencing of this T cell receptor beta chain was carried out in a study of blood T cell repertoires in COVID-19. Turning to the study itself: There were acute and convalescent COVID-19 samples, and they came from the United States, Italy and Spain. T cells, B-cell-depleted T cells, or PBMCs provided the cDNA or gDNA that served as material.

As originally analysed: Nucleated cell number was recorded as an estimate derived from reference gene primer amplification. Clones were sequenced by immunoSEQ multiplex PCR, and TCRdb holds only the in-frame ones, with some missing. V and J calls and clone size are those listed in that table; D and trimming were worked out from the DNA. The sample consists of about 130,000 clones, more than 60% of them appearing once. The junction had 17 bases not matched to a gene; V was cut back by 0 bases and J by 7 bases. The germline gives CDR1 SGHRS, CDR2 YFSETQ. This CDR3 spans 18 amino acids. Sequencing was done on a sample of peripheral blood. The chain joins TRBV5-1 to TRBJ2-7, with TRBD1 identical over 9 bases. The receptor was derived from a woman between 70 and 85 years old with acute or convalescent COVID-19. The CDR3 bases are TGCGCCAGCAGCTTGGGTGGCTACCCCGGGACAGGGAGAGGAGAGCAGTACTTC. Its translation is CASSLGGYPGTGRGEQYF.